The present entry profiles one T cell receptor (beta chain) with its context. Individuals aged 18 to 89 years were recruited from 24 US areas. Self-reported history from a screening survey and questionnaire set each donor's cohort. Either two negative PCRs, clearance, or symptom resolution qualified Cohort 3 donors as recovered. This sample stems from a study of blood T cell repertoires in COVID-19. About the study: Sites across the United States, Italy and Spain contributed samples from acute and convalescent COVID-19.

There are 12 residues in the CDR3. With V trimmed by 5 bases and J by 13 bases, 8 bases remained unmatched. Germline-derived CDR1 and CDR2 are MDHEN and SYDVKM. The repertoire was sequenced with immunoSEQ multiplex PCR; TCRdb's copy has only in-frame clones and lacks some. The sample holds more than 150,000 clones, approximately 80% seen once. This chain joins TRBV28 and TRBJ2-1, with TRBD2 identical over 7 bases. Sequences were obtained from PBMCs or T cells enriched from blood (not recorded which). This receptor was identified in a woman aged 55-70 years who had recovered from COVID-19. CDR3 amino acids: CASSPTGRRQFF. The CDR3 DNA reads TGTGCCAGCAGTCCCACCGGGAGGAGACAGTTCTTC. Using reference TRBV28 and TRBJ2-1 for the parts outside the CDR3, the full variable domain is DVKVTQSSRYLVKRTGEKVFLECVQDMDHENMFWYRQDPGLGLRLIYFSYDVKMKEKGDIPEGYSVSREKKERFSLILESASTNQTSMYLCASSPTGRRQFFGPGTRLTVL.